This T cell receptor (beta chain) originates from a study of circulating CD8 cells and anti-PD-1 response in melanoma. Background on the study: Response groups: complete/partial responders versus stable/progressive non-responders. Findings of the study overall: Expanded sorted subsets were checked for tumor reactivity using peptides. TIGIT repertoires were least diverse, DNEG repertoires most diverse. Under 7% of TRB clonotypes were shared between subsets at M1.

TCR libraries were prepared from approximately 15 ng of total RNA with the QIAseq Immune Repertoire TCR panel. TCRdb fed the reads into MiXCR, producing one record per CDR3 protein. The data show 480 or so distinct CDR3 sequences, approximately 10% seen once. Live CD3+CD8+TCRalphabeta+ cells were sorted into four subsets by PD-1 and/or TIGIT. This clonotype is labeled medium-sized (0.01 to 0.1%). No antigen is known for it. Trimming at V came to 1 base and at J to 2 bases, leaving 12 bases not matched to a gene. Germline V gene data show CDR1 as DFQATT and CDR2 as SNEGSKA (reference sequence). The CDR3 loop spans 18 amino acids.

This receptor was obtained from a human donor with melanoma. The gene calls are TRBV20-1 and TRBJ1-2, with TRBD1 matching over 11 bases. Sequences were derived from CD8+ T cells from PBMCs, sampled at baseline or after one month of anti-PD-1 therapy (not recorded which). The CDR3 nucleotides are TGCAGTGCTAGAGTTGTATTGGGACAGGGGGGAAAGAACTATGGCTACACCTTC. Translated: CSARVVLGQGGKNYGYTF.